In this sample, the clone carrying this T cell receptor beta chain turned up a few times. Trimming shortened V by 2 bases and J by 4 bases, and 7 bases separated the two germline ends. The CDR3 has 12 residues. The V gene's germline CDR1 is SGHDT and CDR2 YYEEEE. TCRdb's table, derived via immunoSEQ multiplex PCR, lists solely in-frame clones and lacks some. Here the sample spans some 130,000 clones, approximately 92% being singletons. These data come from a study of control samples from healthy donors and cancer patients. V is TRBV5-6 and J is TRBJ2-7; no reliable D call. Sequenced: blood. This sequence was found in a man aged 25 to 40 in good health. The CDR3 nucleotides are TGTGCCAGCAGCTTTTCATGGTACGAGCAGTACTTC. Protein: CASSFSWYEQYF. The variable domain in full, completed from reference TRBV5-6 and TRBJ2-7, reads DAGVTQSPTHLIKTRGQQVTLRCSPKSGHDTVSWYQQALGQGPQFIFQYYEEEERQRGNFPDRFSGHQFPNYSSELNVNALLLGDSALYLCASSFSWYEQYFGPGTRLTVT.